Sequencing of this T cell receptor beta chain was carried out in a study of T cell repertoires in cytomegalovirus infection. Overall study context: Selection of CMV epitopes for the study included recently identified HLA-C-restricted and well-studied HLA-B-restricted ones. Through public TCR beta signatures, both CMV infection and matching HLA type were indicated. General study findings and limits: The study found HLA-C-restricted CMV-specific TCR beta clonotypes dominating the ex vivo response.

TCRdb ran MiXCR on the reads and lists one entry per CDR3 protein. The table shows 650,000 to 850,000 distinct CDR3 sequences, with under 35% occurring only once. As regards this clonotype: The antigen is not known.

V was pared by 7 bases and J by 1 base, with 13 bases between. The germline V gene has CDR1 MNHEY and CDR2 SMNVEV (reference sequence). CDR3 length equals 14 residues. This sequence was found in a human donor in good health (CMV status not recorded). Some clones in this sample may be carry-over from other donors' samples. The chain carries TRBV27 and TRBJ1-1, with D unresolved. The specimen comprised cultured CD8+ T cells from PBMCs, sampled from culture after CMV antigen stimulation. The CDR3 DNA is TGTGCCAGCACCGCCCTTGGACGGAACACTGAAGCTTTCTTT. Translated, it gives CASTALGRNTEAFF.